This entry features one TCR beta chain sequence. The data were taken from a study of shared clonotypes between healthy human individuals. Naive CD8 isolation took CD45RO-negative cells positively selected for CCR7 and excluded terminally differentiated effector memory CD45RA+ cells. V lost 0 bases, J lost 0 bases, and 13 bases lay in between. Germline CDR1 and CDR2: SGDLS and YYNGEE. This CDR3 has 17 residues. Several immunoSEQ plates held equal portions of the genomic DNA taken from each subset. TCRdb's copy holds only in-frame clones and misses some; the assay was immunoSEQ multiplex PCR. The top ten hold around 1.7% of the sample, which has around 1.9 million clones, just over 90% seen once.

The specimen sequenced was naive CD8+ T cells from PBMCs. This TCR came from a man between 18 and 35 years old in good health. Some clones in this sample may be carry-over from other donors' samples. The rearrangement links TRBV9 to TRBJ1-3; D gene ambiguous. CDR3 bases: TGTGCCAGCAGCGTAGCTCCATCGATCCGCTCTGGAAACACCATATATTTT. It specifies CASSVAPSIRSGNTIYF.